The clone carrying this T cell receptor beta chain was counted at least ten times. The antigen remains unidentified. In TCRdb, the RT-PCR reads were re-called with MiXCR into one record per CDR3 protein. This table holds hundreds of thousands of distinct CDR3 sequences, about a sixth found once. The CDR3 totals 20 residues. Germline CDR1 and CDR2: SGHAT and FQNNGV. With 3 bases removed from V and 0 bases from J, the gap between germline ends came to 21 bases. This entry comes from a study of response to subunit inactivated influenza vaccine. Study results and caveats: Authors proposed each seasonal influenza vaccination draws in few new T cells.

The rearrangement uses TRBV11-2 and TRBJ2-6; a possible D gene is TRBD1 (6 bases). The input for sequencing was PBMCs from blood, taken roughly 12 days after vaccination. This TCR was sampled from a man aged 45-60 years who received an inactivated influenza vaccine. The CDR3 is CASSFLSAGRGYSGANVLTF. The CDR3, as DNA: TGTGCCAGCAGCTTCCTAAGTGCGGGCAGGGGATACTCTGGGGCCAACGTCCTGACTTTC.